This T cell receptor (beta chain) is drawn from a study of blood T cell repertoires in COVID-19. Study summary: T cells, B-cell-depleted T cells, or PBMCs supplied cDNA or gDNA.

Original methodology: From reference gene primer amplification, estimates of nucleated cell counts were derived. Data came from immunoSEQ multiplex PCR; TCRdb stores just in-frame clones and leaves some out. The DNA gave D and trimming, while V, J and clone size come from that table. The data hold more than 100,000 clones, with around nine tenths observed a single time. V was clipped by 4 bases and J by 6 bases; unmatched bases: 4. In germline, CDR1 is MNHEY, CDR2 SVGAGI. The CDR3 spans 13 residues. Sequenced input: peripheral blood. V is TRBV6-5 and J is TRBJ1-1; 8 bases line up with TRBD1. The sequence derives from a human donor in a cohort sampled during active COVID-19. The CDR3 protein is CASSFDRGAEAFF. CDR3 coding DNA: TGTGCCAGCAGTTTCGACAGGGGCGCTGAAGCTTTCTTT.